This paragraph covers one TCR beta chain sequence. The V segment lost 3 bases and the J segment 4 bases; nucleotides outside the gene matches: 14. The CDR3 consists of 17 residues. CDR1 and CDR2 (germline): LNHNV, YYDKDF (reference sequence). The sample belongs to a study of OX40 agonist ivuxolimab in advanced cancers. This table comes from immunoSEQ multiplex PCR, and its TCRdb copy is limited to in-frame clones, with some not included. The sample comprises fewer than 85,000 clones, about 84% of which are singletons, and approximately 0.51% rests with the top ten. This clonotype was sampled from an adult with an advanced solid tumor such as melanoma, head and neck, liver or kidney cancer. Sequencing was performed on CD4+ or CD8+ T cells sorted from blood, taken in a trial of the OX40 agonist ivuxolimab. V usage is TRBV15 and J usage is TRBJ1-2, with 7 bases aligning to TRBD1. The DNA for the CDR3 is TGTGCCACCAGCAGTAAAACATGGGACAGCTACTTCTATGGCTACACCTTC. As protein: CATSSKTWDSYFYGYTF.